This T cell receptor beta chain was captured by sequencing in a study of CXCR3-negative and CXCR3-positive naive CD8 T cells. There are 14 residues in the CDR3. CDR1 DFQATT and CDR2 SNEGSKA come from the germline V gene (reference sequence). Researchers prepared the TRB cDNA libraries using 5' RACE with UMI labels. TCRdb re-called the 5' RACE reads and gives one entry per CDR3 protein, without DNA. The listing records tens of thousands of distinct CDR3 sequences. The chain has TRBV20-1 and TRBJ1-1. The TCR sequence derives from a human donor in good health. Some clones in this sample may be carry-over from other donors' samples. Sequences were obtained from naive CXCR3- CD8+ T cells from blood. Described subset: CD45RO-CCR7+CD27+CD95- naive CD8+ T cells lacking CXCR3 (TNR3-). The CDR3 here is CSARDPEFFTEAFF.